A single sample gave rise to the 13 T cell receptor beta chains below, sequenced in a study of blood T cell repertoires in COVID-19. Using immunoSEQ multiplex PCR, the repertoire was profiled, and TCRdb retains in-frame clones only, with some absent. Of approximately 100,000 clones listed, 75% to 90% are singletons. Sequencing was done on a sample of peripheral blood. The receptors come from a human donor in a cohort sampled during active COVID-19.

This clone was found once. CDR3 DNA: TGTGCCAGCAGCCTCGTCCGGAAACAGGAAACCGGGGAGCTGTTTTTT. This encodes CASSLVRKQETGELFF. This chain joins TRBV6-2 or TRBV6-3 and TRBJ2-2; a possible D gene is TRBD1 (5 bases). V dropped 6 bases and J dropped 5 bases, with 19 bases sitting between them. The CDR3 is made up of 16 amino acids. Germline V CDR1 and CDR2: MNHEY, SVGEGT.

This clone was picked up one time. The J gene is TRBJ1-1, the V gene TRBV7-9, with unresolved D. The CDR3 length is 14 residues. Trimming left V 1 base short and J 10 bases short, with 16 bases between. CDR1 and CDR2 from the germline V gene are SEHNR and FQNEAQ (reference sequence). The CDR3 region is CASSLVRRSHGAFF. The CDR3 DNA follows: TGTGCCAGCAGCTTAGTGCGTCGGTCCCACGGAGCTTTCTTT.

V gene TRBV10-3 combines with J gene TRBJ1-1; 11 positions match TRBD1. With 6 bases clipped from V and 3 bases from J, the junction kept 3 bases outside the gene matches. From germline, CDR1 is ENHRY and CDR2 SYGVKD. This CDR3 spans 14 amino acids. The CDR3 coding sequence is TGTGCCATCAGAGGGACAGGGGGGGACACTGAAGCTTTCTTT. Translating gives CAIRGTGGDTEAFF.

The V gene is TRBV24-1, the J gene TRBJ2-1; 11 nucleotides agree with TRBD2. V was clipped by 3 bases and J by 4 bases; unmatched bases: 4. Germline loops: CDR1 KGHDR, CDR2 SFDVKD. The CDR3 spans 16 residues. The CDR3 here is CATSDPGTSGYNEQFF. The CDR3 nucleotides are TGTGCCACCAGTGATCCCGGGACTAGCGGTTACAATGAGCAGTTCTTC.

CDR3 nucleotide sequence: TGTGCCAGTAGCTTAGTTCCCGGGGAGCTGTTTTTT. Translating gives CASSLVPGELFF. This chain links TRBV19 with TRBJ2-2; D is uncertain. The V end was cut by 6 bases, the J end by 6 bases, with 8 bases between. Germline V gene sequence: CDR1 LNHDA, CDR2 SQIVND (reference sequence). CDR3 length: 12 amino acids.

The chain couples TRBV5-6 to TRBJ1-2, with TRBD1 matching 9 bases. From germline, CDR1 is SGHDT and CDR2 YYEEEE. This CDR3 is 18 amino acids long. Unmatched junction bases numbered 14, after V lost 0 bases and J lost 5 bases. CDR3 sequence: CASSLGLGGTGYRYGYTF. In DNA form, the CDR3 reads TGTGCCAGCAGCTTGGGCCTCGGAGGGACAGGGTATCGGTATGGCTACACCTTC.

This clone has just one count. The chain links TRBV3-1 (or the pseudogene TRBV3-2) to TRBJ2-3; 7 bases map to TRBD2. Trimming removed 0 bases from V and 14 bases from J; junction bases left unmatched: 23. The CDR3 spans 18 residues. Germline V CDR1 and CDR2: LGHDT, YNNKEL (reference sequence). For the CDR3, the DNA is TGTGCCAGCAGCCAAGATCGCCCGCTTAGACTAGCTTATCTTGTTCGGTATTTT. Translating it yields CASSQDRPLRLAYLVRYF.

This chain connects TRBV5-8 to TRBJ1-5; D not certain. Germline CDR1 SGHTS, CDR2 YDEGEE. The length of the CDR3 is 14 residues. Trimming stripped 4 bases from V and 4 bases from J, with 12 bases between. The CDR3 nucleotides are TGTGCCAGCAGCCTAACGGGGTCTAATCAGCCCCAGCATTTT. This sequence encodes CASSLTGSNQPQHF.

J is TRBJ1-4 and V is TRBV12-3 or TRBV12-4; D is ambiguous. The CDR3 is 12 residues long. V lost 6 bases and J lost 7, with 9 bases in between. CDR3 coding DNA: TGTGCCAGCAGCCAATCCATTGAAAAACTGTTTTTT. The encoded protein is CASSQSIEKLFF.

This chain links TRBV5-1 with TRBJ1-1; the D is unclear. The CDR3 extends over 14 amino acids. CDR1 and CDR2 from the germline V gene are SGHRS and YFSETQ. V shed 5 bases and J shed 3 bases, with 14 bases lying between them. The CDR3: CASRREGADTEAFF. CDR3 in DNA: TGCGCCAGCAGGCGGGAGGGAGCGGACACTGAAGCTTTCTTT. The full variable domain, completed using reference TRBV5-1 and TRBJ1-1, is KAGVTQTPRYLIKTRGQQVTLSCSPISGHRSVSWYQQTPGQGLQFLFEYFSETQRNKGNFPGRFSGRQFSNSRSEMNVSTLELGDSALYLCASRREGADTEAFFGQGTRLTVV.

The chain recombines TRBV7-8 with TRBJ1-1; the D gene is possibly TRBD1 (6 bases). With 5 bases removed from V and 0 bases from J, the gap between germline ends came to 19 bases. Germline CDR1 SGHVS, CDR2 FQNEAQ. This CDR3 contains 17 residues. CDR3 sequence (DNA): TGTGCCAGCAGCCAACCCCGGACAGAAACCATGAACACTGAAGCTTTCTTT. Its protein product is CASSQPRTETMNTEAFF.

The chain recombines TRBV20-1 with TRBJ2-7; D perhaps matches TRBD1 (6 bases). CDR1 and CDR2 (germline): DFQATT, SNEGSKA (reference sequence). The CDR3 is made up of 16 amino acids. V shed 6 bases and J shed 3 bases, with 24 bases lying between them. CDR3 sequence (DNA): TGCAGTGCCAGTGCTTTAAGGACGACAGGAAACTACGAGCAGTACTTC. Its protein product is CSASALRTTGNYEQYF.

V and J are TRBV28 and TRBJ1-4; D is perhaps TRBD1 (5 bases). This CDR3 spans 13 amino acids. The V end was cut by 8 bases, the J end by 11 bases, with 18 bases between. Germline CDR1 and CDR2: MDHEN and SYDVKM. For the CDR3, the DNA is TGTGCCAGCGGACCGGGGGGGGTTCGGAAACTGTTTTTT. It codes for CASGPGGVRKLFF.